Below, 3 T cell receptor beta chains from the same sample are listed, as sequenced in a study of T cell responses to AZD1222 COVID-19 vaccine. The repertoire was sequenced with immunoSEQ multiplex PCR; TCRdb's copy has only in-frame clones and lacks some. The table includes approximately 64,000 clones, 84% detected once. The sequences come from peripheral blood, collected on day 0 of AZD1222 vaccination. These receptors were taken from an adult in good health.

CDR3 residues: CASSSGGTGQGIGYTF. CDR3 bases: TGTGCCAGCAGCTCTGGTGGGACGGGACAGGGGATCGGCTACACCTTC. This chain connects TRBV5-4 to TRBJ1-2, with TRBD1 matching 10 bases. This CDR3 is 16 amino acids long. The germline CDR1 and CDR2 sequences are SGHNT and YYREEE (reference sequence). V shed 3 bases and J 8 bases; nucleotides not matched to a gene: 13.

V is TRBV13 and J is TRBJ2-5; no reliable D call. V lost 3 bases to trimming and J lost 6 bases, with 14 bases between them. The CDR3 consists of 14 residues. CDR1 and CDR2 from the germline V gene are PRHDT and FYEKMQ (reference sequence). The DNA of the CDR3 is TGTGCCAGCAGCTTTTCTACCCTCGGGCAGACCCAGTACTTC. This sequence encodes CASSFSTLGQTQYF. The full variable domain, with the rest looked up from reference TRBV13 and TRBJ2-5, is AAGVIQSPRHLIKEKRETATLKCYPIPRHDTVYWYQQGPGQDPQFLISFYEKMQSDKGSIPDRFSAQQFSDYHSELNMSSLELGDSALYFCASSFSTLGQTQYFGPGTRLLVL.

The chain employs TRBV9 and TRBJ2-1, with D unresolved. Germline values: CDR1 SGDLS, CDR2 YYNGEE. With 0 bases removed from V and 1 base from J, the gap between germline ends came to 8 bases. The CDR3 runs to 15 residues. The CDR3 region has the DNA TGTGCCAGCAGCGTAGGTACGGCTTCCTACAATGAGCAGTTCTTC. This encodes CASSVGTASYNEQFF. The variable domain in full, completed from reference TRBV9 and TRBJ2-1, reads DSGVTQTPKHLITATGQRVTLRCSPRSGDLSVYWYQQSLDQGLQFLIQYYNGEERAKGNILERFSAQQFPDLHSELNLSSLELGDSALYFCASSVGTASYNEQFFGPGTRLTVL.